These 30 T cell receptor beta chains originate from one sample sequenced in a study of T cell repertoires in cytomegalovirus infection. Each CDR3 protein gets one entry after TCRdb re-called the reads with MiXCR. This sample has 750,000 to 900,000 distinct CDR3 sequences, with 25% to 35% found just once. These TCRs are of unknown antigen specificity. Material: cultured CD8+ T cells from PBMCs, obtained from culture after CMV antigen stimulation. All receptors come from a human donor in good health (CMV status not recorded). Some clones in this sample may be carry-over from other donors' samples.

V and J are TRBV6-6 and TRBJ1-2, with a weak D call TRBD1 (5 bases). Trimming shortened V by 4 bases and J by 4 bases, and 16 bases separated the two germline ends. The CDR3 has 15 residues. CDR1 and CDR2 from the germline V gene are MNHNY and SVGAGI (reference sequence). The chain's CDR3 is CASSSLAGTVYGYTF. The DNA of the CDR3 is TGTGCCAGCAGTTCTCTAGCCGGGACGGTCTATGGCTACACCTTC.

This clonotype was observed at least ten times. The genes are TRBV7-2 and TRBJ2-3, with a weak D call TRBD2 (6 bases). The CDR3 is 13 amino acids. V was clipped by 4 bases and J by 3 bases, with 8 bases between them. Germline V gene sequence: CDR1 SGHTA, CDR2 FQGNSA. In nucleotides, the CDR3 is TGTGCCAGCAGCTGGGGAGGAACAGATACGCAGTATTTT. Amino acid sequence: CASSWGGTDTQYF. Combining the CDR3 with reference TRBV7-2 and TRBJ2-3 gives the whole variable domain GAGVSQSPSNKVTEKGKDVELRCDPISGHTALYWYRQSLGQGLEFLIYFQGNSAPDKSGLPSDRFSAERTGGSVSTLTIQRTQQEDSAVYLCASSWGGTDTQYFGPGTRLTVL.

V is TRBV12-3 or TRBV12-4 and J is TRBJ2-3; the D is unclear. CDR3 length: 14 amino acids. With 6 bases removed from V and 5 bases from J, the gap between germline ends came to 15 bases. The CDR3 is CASSRTIALDTQYF. The CDR3 region has the DNA TGTGCCAGCAGCAGGACCATAGCACTAGATACGCAGTATTTT.

This chain joins TRBV7-9 and TRBJ2-7; the match to TRBD1 covers 7 bases. The CDR3 covers 14 residues. From germline, CDR1 is SEHNR and CDR2 FQNEAQ (reference sequence). With 3 bases clipped from V and 3 bases from J, the junction kept 5 bases outside the gene matches. Here the CDR3 reads CASSFEDRDYEQYF. In DNA, the CDR3 is TGTGCCAGCAGCTTCGAAGACAGGGACTACGAGCAGTACTTC. Full variable domain (rest looked up from reference TRBV7-9 and TRBJ2-7): DTGVSQNPRHKITKRGQNVTFRCDPISEHNRLYWYRQTLGQGPEFLTYFQNEAQLEKSRLLSDRFSAERPKGSFSTLEIQRTEQGDSAMYLCASSFEDRDYEQYFGPGTRLTVT.

As for this clonotype: With a much larger clone just one base away, this may be a read error. The chain is built from TRBV7-8 and TRBJ1-2; no definite D call. Germline CDR1 and CDR2: SGHVS and FQNEAQ. V lost 6 bases and J 3 bases, leaving 20 bases between the germline ends. This CDR3 is built from 16 residues. CDR3 loop: CASRLKLGQSYYGYTF. The CDR3 DNA reads as TGTGCCAGCAGACTTAAGTTAGGCCAGTCGTACTATGGCTACACCTTC.

The chain carries TRBV7-9 and TRBJ2-3, with D perhaps matching TRBD2 (5 bases). The germline V gene has CDR1 SEHNR and CDR2 FQNEAQ (reference sequence). CDR3 length equals 17 residues. V gave up 1 base and J gave up 6 bases, with 20 bases separating them. As DNA, the CDR3 is TGTGCCAGCAGCTTAGTTCCCCCGACCCCGGAGCGGGATACGCAGTATTTT. Its protein product is CASSLVPPTPERDTQYF.

This clonotype was seen many times. The CDR3 sequence: CASSPGQAKTYNSPLHF. The CDR3 DNA is TGTGCCAGCAGCCCGGGACAGGCAAAAACCTATAATTCACCCCTCCACTTT. The rearrangement uses TRBV7-6 and TRBJ1-6, with 8 bases identical to TRBD1. J lost 2 bases, V lost 5 bases, and 8 bases had no gene match. The V gene's germline CDR1 is SGHVS and CDR2 FNYEAQ. CDR3 length: 17 residues. Full variable domain (outside the CDR3, taken from reference TRBV7-6 and TRBJ1-6): GAGVSQSPRYKVTKRGQDVALRCDPISGHVSLYWYRQALGQGPEFLTYFNYEAQQDKSGLPNDRFSAERPEGSISTLTIQRTEQRDSAMYRCASSPGQAKTYNSPLHFGNGTRLTVT.

This clonotype was observed a few times. The rearrangement uses TRBV6-6 and TRBJ2-5; D not resolved. The V gene's germline CDR1 is MNHNY and CDR2 SVGAGI (reference sequence). V was trimmed by 5 bases and J by 4 bases, leaving 8 bases between them. The CDR3 runs to 12 residues. CDR3 bases: TGTGCCAGCAGTACCCCCGGAGAGACCCAGTACTTC. Protein product: CASSTPGETQYF.

This clonotype was seen more than once but under ten times. V is TRBV12-3 or TRBV12-4 and J is TRBJ2-7; D gene ambiguous. CDR3 length equals 13 residues. With 3 bases removed from V and 0 bases from J, the gap between germline ends came to 6 bases. The CDR3 bases are TGTGCCAGCAGTTTCGGTTTCTCCTACGAGCAGTACGTC. Translating gives CASSFGFSYEQYV.

The chain employs TRBV6-5 and TRBJ1-2; D perhaps matches TRBD1 (6 bases). The CDR3 has 15 residues. Germline V gene sequence: CDR1 MNHEY, CDR2 SVGAGI. V lost 2 bases and J lost 1, with 11 bases in between. The CDR3 region has the DNA TGTGCCAGCAGTTACGGGACATCTCATAACTATGGCTACACCTTC. Its protein product is CASSYGTSHNYGYTF.

This clonotype has more than one count but fewer than ten. The chain employs TRBV7-8 and TRBJ1-4, with D possibly matching TRBD1 (5 bases). The CDR3 is 13 residues long. Trimming left V 4 bases short and J 7 bases short, with 10 bases between. Per the germline V gene, CDR1 is SGHVS and CDR2 is FQNEAQ. The CDR3 DNA reads TGTGCCAGCAGCTGGGGTGGGGCTGAAAAACTGTTTTTT. Translating it yields CASSWGGAEKLFF.

J is TRBJ1-2 and V is TRBV7-2; no definite D call. Germline CDR1 reads SGHTA; CDR2 reads FQGNSA. Trimming removed 2 bases at V and 14 bases at J, with 21 bases between. The CDR3 sequence is 14 residues long. The DNA of the CDR3 is TGTGCCAGCAGCTTAAATCTGCTGGGCGATTGGGAGACCTTC. Protein product: CASSLNLLGDWETF.

In its sample, this clonotype was seen a few times. The V gene is TRBV24-1, the J gene TRBJ2-3; D remains ambiguous. Germline V gene data show CDR1 as KGHDR and CDR2 as SFDVKD. There are 16 residues in the CDR3. Trimming removed 3 bases from V and 0 bases from J, with 12 bases in between. The CDR3 region has the DNA TGTGCCACCAGTGATCCCCAGGACCAGAGCACAGATACGCAGTATTTT. Its protein product is CATSDPQDQSTDTQYF.

The table lists this clonotype with a few counts. The chain carries TRBV28 and TRBJ2-7, with D maybe TRBD2 (6 bases). This CDR3 spans 14 amino acids. Per germline, CDR1 MDHEN and CDR2 SYDVKM. V gave up 6 bases and J gave up 0 bases, with 12 bases separating them. The CDR3 region is CASRGLPISYEQYF. The CDR3 DNA reads TGTGCCAGCAGGGGACTCCCGATCTCCTACGAGCAGTACTTC.

With respect to this clonotype: It may be a read error: a sequence one base away is much more abundant. CDR3 loop: CASRSRGSYEQYV. The DNA for the CDR3 is TGTGCCAGCAGATCTCGGGGTTCCTACGAGCAGTACGTC. This chain joins TRBV7-9 and TRBJ2-7, with D perhaps matching TRBD2 (5 bases). With 6 bases removed from V and 1 base from J, the gap between germline ends came to 10 bases. The CDR3 has 13 residues. The germline CDR1 and CDR2 sequences are SEHNR and FQNEAQ (reference sequence).

This sequence joins TRBV6-1 and TRBJ2-3, with 9 bases aligning to TRBD1. The length of the CDR3 is 15 residues. With 8 bases clipped from V and 2 bases from J, the junction kept 8 bases outside the gene matches. Germline V gene data show CDR1 as MNHNS and CDR2 as SASEGT. CDR3 nucleotide sequence: TGTGCCAGCGCATGGGGACAGGGTGACACAGATACGCAGTATTTT. Its protein is CASAWGQGDTDTQYF.

This clonotype was counted only a few times. This chain links TRBV2 with TRBJ1-1; no firm D call. The CDR3 totals 15 residues. Germline V lookup: CDR1 SNHLY, CDR2 FYNNEI. Trimming left V 2 bases short and J 4 bases short, with 14 bases between. CDR3 loop: CASSELDPEGTEAFF. DNA of the CDR3: TGTGCCAGCAGTGAACTTGACCCCGAAGGCACTGAAGCTTTCTTT.

The chain carries TRBV28 and TRBJ1-1, with 7 nucleotides matching TRBD1. This CDR3 contains 14 residues. Trimming removed 5 bases from V and 5 bases from J; junction bases left unmatched: 8. Germline CDR1 is MDHEN and CDR2 is SYDVKM. CDR3 DNA sequence: TGTGCCAGCAGTCCCGACAGGGTTTGGACTGAAGCTTTCTTT. It codes for CASSPDRVWTEAFF.

This clonotype has just one count. A clone one base away is much larger, so this may be a read error. The V call is TRBV7-8, the J call TRBJ2-1; D perhaps matches TRBD1 (6 bases). V lost 5 bases to trimming and J lost 8 bases, with 22 bases between them. From germline, CDR1 is SGHVS and CDR2 FQNEAQ. The CDR3 loop spans 16 amino acids. The CDR3 nucleotides are TGTGCCAGCAGCGGATTCCACACGGGTAAGGGGGATGAGCAGTTCTTC. Translating gives CASSGFHTGKGDEQFF.

The chain carries TRBV6-2 or TRBV6-3 and TRBJ1-1; maybe TRBD1 (5 bases). CDR1 and CDR2 (germline): MNHEY, SVGEGT. Trimming removed 3 bases at V and 5 bases at J, with 16 bases between. CDR3 size: 15 residues. The CDR3 region has the DNA TGTGCCAGCAGTTATAACGGCGGGGGTAGGACTGAAGCTTTCTTT. Protein: CASSYNGGGRTEAFF.

This clonotype was picked up a small number of times. The chain combines TRBV6-2 or TRBV6-3 with TRBJ2-1; TRBD2 matches at 12 bases. With 9 bases clipped from V and 2 bases from J, the junction kept 8 bases outside the gene matches. CDR3 length: 16 residues. The V gene's germline CDR1 is MNHEY and CDR2 SVGEGT. The CDR3 is CAREGLAGTAYNEQFF. CDR3 coding DNA: TGTGCCAGAGAAGGACTAGCGGGGACAGCCTACAATGAGCAGTTCTTC.

This sequence joins TRBV7-6 and TRBJ1-1, with D possibly being TRBD1 (6 bases). Germline V gene sequence: CDR1 SGHVS, CDR2 FNYEAQ. Trimming stripped 8 bases from V and 5 bases from J, with 9 bases between. This CDR3 region has 11 residues. The CDR3 reads CASFRGTEAFF. Written as DNA, the CDR3 is TGTGCCAGCTTTAGGGGGACTGAAGCTTTCTTT.

In its sample, this clonotype was seen a few times. The V gene is TRBV6-1, the J gene TRBJ1-2; 9 nucleotides match TRBD1. V gave up 5 bases and J gave up 3 bases; unmatched junction bases: 13. Germline CDR1 and CDR2: MNHNS and SASEGT. The CDR3 consists of 17 residues. This chain's CDR3 is CASSPTSGQGLYYGYTF. The CDR3 bases are TGTGCCAGCAGTCCTACTTCAGGACAGGGGCTCTACTATGGCTACACCTTC.

This sequence joins TRBV20-1 and TRBJ2-1; D perhaps matches TRBD2 (7 bases). Germline CDR1 DFQATT, CDR2 SNEGSKA (reference sequence). CDR3 size: 14 residues. V lost 3 bases to trimming and J lost 8 bases, with 17 bases between them. CDR3 sequence reads: CSASSRGGGDEQFF. CDR3 nucleotides: TGCAGTGCTAGTTCGCGGGGCGGGGGCGATGAGCAGTTCTTC.

This clonotype has just one count. This rearrangement joins TRBV6-5 to TRBJ2-7; maybe TRBD2 (5 bases). The CDR3 is made up of 15 amino acids. Trimming removed 0 bases from V and 5 bases from J, with 14 bases in between. Per germline, CDR1 MNHEY and CDR2 SVGAGI. Here the CDR3 reads CASSYSPSSGHEQYF. The CDR3 DNA is TGTGCCAGCAGTTACTCGCCTAGCTCGGGTCACGAGCAGTACTTC.

Worth noting for this clonotype: Compared with germline, one end of the junction differs, possibly owing to a read error. The chain recombines TRBV7-4 with TRBJ1-6; D perhaps matches TRBD1 (5 bases). The CDR3 has 14 amino acids. CDR1 is SGHVT and CDR2 is SQSDAQ in the germline V gene. CDR3 sequence reads: CASRPGAYDSPLHF. CDR3 sequence (DNA): TGTGCCAGCAGACCCGGGGCCTATGATTCACCCCTCCACTTT.

This chain uses TRBV12-5 with TRBJ2-1; TRBD2 aligns across 7 bases. The V and J ends lost 0 bases and 8 bases, in that order; junction bases with no gene match: 1. The CDR3 runs to 13 residues. The germline CDR1 and CDR2 sequences are LGHNT and FRNRAP. Written as DNA, the CDR3 is TGTGCTAGTGGTTTGGTAGCGGGGTATGAGCAGTTCTTC. Amino acids: CASGLVAGYEQFF.

With respect to this clonotype: One end of the junction does not line up with germline, which may come from a read error. The rearrangement uses TRBV7-9 and TRBJ1-1, with D uncertain. Germline V CDR1 and CDR2: SEHNR, FQNEAQ (reference sequence). The CDR3 totals 14 residues. In DNA form, the CDR3 reads TGTGCCAGCAGCTCCGACACGATGAACACTGAAGCTCTCTTT. As protein: CASSSDTMNTEALF.

In this sample, this clonotype turned up a few times. J is TRBJ2-2 and V is TRBV14, with D tentatively TRBD2 (6 bases). Germline loops: CDR1 SGHDN, CDR2 FVKESK. The CDR3 runs 16 residues. The V end was cut by 1 base, the J end by 1 base, with 10 bases between. The CDR3 region is CASSQGSGENTGELFF. DNA of the CDR3: TGTGCCAGCAGCCAAGGTTCGGGAGAGAACACCGGGGAGCTGTTTTTT.

The table lists this clonotype with many counts. The V call is TRBV7-8, the J call TRBJ1-2, with TRBD1 as a possible D gene (5 bases). The CDR3 runs 15 residues. The V end was cut by 2 bases, the J end by 7 bases, with 17 bases between. Germline V gene data show CDR1 as SGHVS and CDR2 as FQNEAQ. This chain's CDR3 is CASSLLGAPGPGYTF. CDR3 sequence (DNA): TGTGCCAGCAGCTTATTAGGGGCGCCTGGGCCTGGCTACACCTTC.